This entry describes one T cell receptor beta chain. This entry belongs to a study of blood T cell repertoires in COVID-19. Sequencing was performed with immunoSEQ multiplex PCR; in TCRdb, only in-frame clones are kept and a portion is missing. This table holds approximately 250,000 clones, approximately 80% found once. The CDR3 is 13 residues long. Trimming removed 3 bases from V and 4 bases from J; junction bases left unmatched: 1. CDR1 and CDR2 (germline): SGDLS, YYNGEE. The TCR originated in a woman in her forties or fifties with acute or convalescent COVID-19. The chain combines TRBV9 with TRBJ1-1, with TRBD1 matching 9 bases. Sequenced material: peripheral blood. In DNA form, the CDR3 reads TGTGCCAGCAGCGGGGGACAGGGCACTGAAGCTTTCTTT. Translating it yields CASSGGQGTEAFF. The variable domain in full, with the rest retrieved from reference TRBV9 and TRBJ1-1, is DSGVTQTPKHLITATGQRVTLRCSPRSGDLSVYWYQQSLDQGLQFLIQYYNGEERAKGNILERFSAQQFPDLHSELNLSSLELGDSALYFCASSGGQGTEAFFGQGTRLTVV.